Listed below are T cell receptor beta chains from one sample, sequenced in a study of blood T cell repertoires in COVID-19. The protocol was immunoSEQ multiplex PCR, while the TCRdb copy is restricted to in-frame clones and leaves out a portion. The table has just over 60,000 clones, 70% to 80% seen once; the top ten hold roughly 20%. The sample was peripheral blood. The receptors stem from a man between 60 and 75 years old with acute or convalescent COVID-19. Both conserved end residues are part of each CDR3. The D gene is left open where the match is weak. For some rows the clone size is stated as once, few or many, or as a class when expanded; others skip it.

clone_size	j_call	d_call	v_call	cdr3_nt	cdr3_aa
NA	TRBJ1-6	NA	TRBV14	TGTGCCAGCAGCCAACGTGGGAGCTCACCCCTCCACTTT	CASSQRGSSPLHF
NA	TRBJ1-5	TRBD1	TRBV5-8	TGTGCCAGCAGCTTCCGGGACAGGGGTTATCAGCCCCAGCATTTT	CASSFRDRGYQPQHF
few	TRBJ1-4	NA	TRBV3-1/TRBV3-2	TGTGCCAGCAGCCTTGGCACGACTGAACTGTTTTTT	CASSLGTTELFF
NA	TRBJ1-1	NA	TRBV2	TGTGCCAGCAGAGCCGTAGCCCTGAACACTGAAGCTTTCTTT	CASRAVALNTEAFF
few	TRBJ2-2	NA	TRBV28	TGTGCCAGCAGTTTACCACCGGGAAGGAGAGGGGAGCTGTTTTTT	CASSLPPGRRGELFF
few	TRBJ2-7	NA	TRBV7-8	TGTGCCAGCAGCAACCGGGACTTTTCCTACGAGCAGTACTTC	CASSNRDFSYEQYF
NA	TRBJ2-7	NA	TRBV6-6	TGTGCCAGCAGTTACGGGCCTTACGAGCAGTACTTC	CASSYGPYEQYF
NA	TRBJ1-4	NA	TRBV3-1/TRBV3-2	TGTGCCAGCAGCCTGGGGGCAGGTAATGAAAAACTGTTTTTT	CASSLGAGNEKLFF
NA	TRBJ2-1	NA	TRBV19	TGTGCCAGTAGTATCATAGTCAGCGATGAGCAGTTCTTC	CASSIIVSDEQFF
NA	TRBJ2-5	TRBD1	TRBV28	TGTGCCAGCAGCGAAGGGACAGACCAAGAGACCCAGTACTTC	CASSEGTDQETQYF
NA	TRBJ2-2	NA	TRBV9	TGTGCCAGCAGCGTAGTTTCTACTACCGGGGAGCTGTTTTTT	CASSVVSTTGELFF
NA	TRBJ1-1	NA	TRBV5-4	TGTGCCAGCAGCTTTGGTACAGGGTGGAACACTGAAGCTTTCTTT	CASSFGTGWNTEAFF
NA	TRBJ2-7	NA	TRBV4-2	TGTGCCAGCAGCAGGGGGAGCGAGTCTTACGAGCAGTACTTC	CASSRGSESYEQYF
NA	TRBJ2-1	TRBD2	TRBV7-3	TGTGCCAGCAGCTCAGCCGGGACTAGCAACAATGAGCAGTTCTTC	CASSSAGTSNNEQFF
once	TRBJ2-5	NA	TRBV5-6	TGTGCCAGCAGCTTGGACAGATACCAAGAGACCCAGTACTTC	CASSLDRYQETQYF
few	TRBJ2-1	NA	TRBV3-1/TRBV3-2	TGTGCCAGCAGCCCTAGCCTCCGGGAGCAGTTCTTC	CASSPSLREQFF
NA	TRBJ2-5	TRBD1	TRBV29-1	TGCAGCGTTCGTGTAGGGGGCGAAGAGACCCAGTACTTC	CSVRVGGEETQYF
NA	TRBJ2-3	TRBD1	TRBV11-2	TGTGCCAGCAGCTCCCTCCGGGACAGAGCCTGGTTCCCGCAGTATTTT	CASSSLRDRAWFPQYF
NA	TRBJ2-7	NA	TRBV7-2	TGTGCCAGCAGCGCACAAGCGGCTGGGATCTACGAGCAGTACTTC	CASSAQAAGIYEQYF
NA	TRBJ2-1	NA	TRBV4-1	TGCGCCAGCAGCCAAACTCGTGCAGGGGCCTCTAGGACTCGAACGGGGTACAATGAGCAGTTCTTC	CASSQTRAGASRTRTGYNEQFF